One and the same sample provided the 2 T cell receptor beta chains below, sequenced in a study of CD8 T cells in Susac syndrome. Reverse transcription of about 0.45 to 1 ug RNA was performed with random hexamers. TCRdb passed the immunoSEQ multiplex PCR reads through MiXCR, listing each CDR3 protein once. Seen here are some 180,000 distinct CDR3 sequences, roughly 95% observed once, and the top ten hold 0.1%. Sequencing was performed on CD4+ T cells from PBMCs. These receptors all stem from a human donor in good health.

The chain uses TRBV29-1 and TRBJ1-2, with D uncertain. The CDR3 has 13 amino acids. Germline V gene sequence: CDR1 SQVTM, CDR2 ANQGSEA. The V end was cut by 4 bases, the J end by 0 bases, with 9 bases between. In nucleotides, the CDR3 is TGCAGCGTTGTAGGTCAGACTAACTATGGCTACACCTTC. The encoded protein is CSVVGQTNYGYTF.

The chain recombines TRBV13 with TRBJ1-2, with TRBD1 matching over 7 bases. Losses at the gene ends were 5 bases for V and 4 bases for J; bases not matched to a gene: 10. The CDR3 is 15 amino acids. Germline V gene lookup returns CDR1 PRHDT and CDR2 FYEKMQ (reference sequence). The CDR3 DNA is TGTGCCAGCAGCCCTCGCCGGACAGGTACCTATGGCTACACCTTC. Protein sequence: CASSPRRTGTYGYTF.